These 6 T cell receptor beta chains originate from one sample sequenced in a study of tissue T cells after allogeneic stem cell transplantation. TCRdb keeps only in-frame clones here, not all; method: immunoSEQ multiplex PCR. The data show 3,800 or so clones, with approximately 49% seen just once and about 10% held by the top ten. As to time point: mouse harvest day 7 after allogeneic transplant. Each mouse received 10^7 T-cell-depleted marrow cells plus 10^6 splenic CD5+ T cells by tail vein. Sequencing used lymph node tissue. These receptors came from a female BALB/c mouse given C57BL/6 T cells with graft-versus-host disease after an allogeneic hematopoietic cell transplant.

Points on this clone: The gene names given are mouse names. Read data end 1 residue before the CDR3 end; the end is taken from the germline J gene. The rearrangement uses TRBV29 and TRBJ2-7, with 9 bases identical to TRBD1. V gave up 6 bases and J gave up 0 bases; unmatched junction bases: 3. The CDR3 is 14 amino acids. CDR1 and CDR2 from the germline V gene are MSHET and SYDVDS. CDR3 loop: CASSPGQGSYEQYF. CDR3 bases read: TGTGCTAGCAGCCCGGGACAGGGCTCCTATGAACAGTAC. The whole variable domain, remainder taken from reference TRBV29 and TRBJ2-7, is DMKVTQMPRYLIKRMGENVLLECGQDMSHETMYWYRQDPGLGLQLIYISYDVDSNSEGDIPKGYRVSRKKREHFSLILDSAKTNQTSVYFCASSPGQGSYEQYFGPGTRLTVL.

This clone was observed a handful of times. These gene names are mouse names. The CDR3 goes on 1 residue after the read ends, and that part is filled in from the germline J gene. This sequence joins TRBV23 and TRBJ2-7. The germline V gene has CDR1 KGHTA and CDR2 FQNQQP. The CDR3 consists of 12 residues. The CDR3 DNA, read in part, is TGCTCCAGCAGTCATGCAAGCTATGAACAGTAC. Translated, it gives CSSSHASYEQY. The entire CDR3 is CSSSHASYEQYF.

This clone was counted a few times. Gene names and germline refer to mouse. The observed sequence ends 1 residue before the CDR3 terminus, with the missing tail filled in from the germline J gene. The chain joins TRBV23 to TRBJ2-5; TRBD1, the table's D call, lacks a check against the DNA. This CDR3 spans 14 amino acids. CDR1 and CDR2 (germline): KGHTA, FQNQQP. The chain's CDR3 is CSSRDRVNQDTQYF. CDR3 bases read: TGCTCCAGCAGAGACAGGGTTAACCAAGACACCCAGTAC. Together with reference TRBV23 and TRBJ2-5, the CDR3 gives the full variable domain: DAAVTQKPRYLIKMKGQEAEMKCIPEKGHTAVFWYQQKQSKELKFLIYFQNQQPLDQIDMVKERFSAVCPSSSLCSLGIRTCEAEDSALYLCSSRDRVNQDTQYFGPGTRLLVL.

This clone was recorded only once. Mouse names are used for the genes. The observed sequence ends 1 residue before the CDR3 terminus, with the missing tail filled in from the germline J gene. The V gene is TRBV13-2, the J gene TRBJ2-1, with 11 nucleotides matching TRBD2. The trim removed 5 bases at V and 0 bases at J, leaving 4 bases unmatched. The length of the CDR3 is 16 residues. Looked up from germline, CDR1 is NNHNN and CDR2 is SYGAGS (reference sequence). The DNA read from the CDR3 is TGTGCCAGCGGGGACTGGGGGGCCACTAACTATGCTGAGCAGTTC. Amino acids: CASGDWGATNYAEQF. The entire CDR3 sequence reads CASGDWGATNYAEQFF.

Remarks on this clone: Gene names and germline match the mouse. The CDR3 is cut off 1 residue early in the read; its end comes from the germline J gene. V usage is TRBV5 and J usage is TRBJ2-4, with no clear D. The V end lost 0 bases, the J end lost 0 bases, and 7 bases lay between the germline ends. Per the germline V gene, CDR1 is LGHNA and CDR2 is YNLKQL (reference sequence). CDR3 length equals 15 residues. CDR3 amino acids: CASSQEGFSQNTLYF. The covered CDR3 bases are TGTGCCAGCAGCCAAGAAGGCTTTAGTCAAAACACCTTGTAC.

Regarding this clone: Genes and germline come from the mouse. The read terminates 1 residue before the CDR3 end, so the remaining end is supplied by the germline J gene. The chain uses TRBV23 and TRBJ1-1. CDR1 KGHTA and CDR2 FQNQQP come from the germline V gene. The CDR3 contains 13 residues. The CDR3 reads CSSSPLANTEVFF. CDR3 DNA (partial): TGCTCCAGCAGTCCTCTAGCAAACACAGAAGTCTTC.